This TCR beta chain was observed in a study of T cell responses to AZD1222 COVID-19 vaccine. The J segment lost 5 bases and the V segment lost 0 bases, leaving 8 bases of the junction unmatched. CDR1 SGHRS and CDR2 YFSETQ come from the germline V gene. The CDR3 has 15 residues. Libraries were prepared by immunoSEQ multiplex PCR; TCRdb keeps only in-frame clonotypes and omits some of them. The profile shows approximately 89,000 clones, over 75% of them singletons. The specimen comprised peripheral blood, sampled on day 0 of AZD1222 vaccination. This clonotype was obtained from an adult in good health. The chain is built from TRBV5-1 and TRBJ2-7; TRBD1 matches at 7 bases. The CDR3 DNA reads TGCGCCAGCAGCTTGGCCGACAGGGCGGCTCACGAGCAGTACTTC. It translates to CASSLADRAAHEQYF. The whole variable domain, remainder taken from reference TRBV5-1 and TRBJ2-7, is KAGVTQTPRYLIKTRGQQVTLSCSPISGHRSVSWYQQTPGQGLQFLFEYFSETQRNKGNFPGRFSGRQFSNSRSEMNVSTLELGDSALYLCASSLADRAAHEQYFGPGTRLTVT.